The clone carrying this TCR beta chain was detected many times. Its target is unknown. The germline V and J ends were trimmed by 7 bases and 0 bases, with 12 bases remaining between them. Per germline, CDR1 MDHEN and CDR2 SYDVKM. The CDR3 has 14 amino acids. CDR3 regions of TCR beta were amplified from RNA transcripts. Second-round multiplex PCR followed a first-round RT-PCR using HTBI primers. MiXCR, run by TCRdb on the multiplex PCR reads, gives a single entry per CDR3 protein. The sample has under 800,000 distinct CDR3 sequences; around a fifth are singletons. These data are taken from a study of Graves' ophthalmopathy and Graves' hyperthyroidism. Study-wide points: Most thyroid clonotypes expanded beyond 0.001 frequency were also found in blood.

This sequence originates from a woman younger than 35 with stable Graves' hyperthyroidism. Some clones in this sample may be carry-over from other donors' samples. Sequenced input: peripheral blood. The rearrangement links TRBV28 to TRBJ1-2; tentatively, D is TRBD1 (5 bases). The DNA for the CDR3 is TGTGCCAGCACTCCCCCGGGACCTAACTATGGCTACACCTTC. This encodes CASTPPGPNYGYTF.